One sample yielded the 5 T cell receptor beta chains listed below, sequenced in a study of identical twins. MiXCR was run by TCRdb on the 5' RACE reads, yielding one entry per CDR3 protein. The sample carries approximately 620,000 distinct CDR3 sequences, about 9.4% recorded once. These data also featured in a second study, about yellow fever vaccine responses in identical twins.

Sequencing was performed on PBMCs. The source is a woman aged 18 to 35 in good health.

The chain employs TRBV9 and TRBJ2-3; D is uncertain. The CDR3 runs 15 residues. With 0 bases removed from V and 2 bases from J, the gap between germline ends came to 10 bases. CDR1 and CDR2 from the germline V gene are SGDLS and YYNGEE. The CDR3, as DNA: TGTGCCAGCAGCGTAGATGGTCAGTTCACAGATACGCAGTATTTT. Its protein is CASSVDGQFTDTQYF.

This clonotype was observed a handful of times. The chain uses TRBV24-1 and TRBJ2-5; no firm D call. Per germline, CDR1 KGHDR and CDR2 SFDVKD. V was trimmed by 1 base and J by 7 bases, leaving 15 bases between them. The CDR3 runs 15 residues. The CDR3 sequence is CATSDLVRTGGTQYF. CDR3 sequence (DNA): TGTGCCACCAGTGATTTAGTCCGGACCGGCGGGACCCAGTACTTC.

The CDR3 nucleotides are TGCAGCGTTGAAGGGGACAGGGCGAACACTGAAGCTTTCTTT. Its translation: CSVEGDRANTEAFF. The V and J genes are TRBV29-1 and TRBJ1-1, with 9 bases aligning to TRBD1. CDR3 length equals 14 residues. Germline V gene lookup returns CDR1 SQVTM and CDR2 ANQGSEA. The trim removed 1 base at V and 1 base at J, leaving 1 base unmatched.

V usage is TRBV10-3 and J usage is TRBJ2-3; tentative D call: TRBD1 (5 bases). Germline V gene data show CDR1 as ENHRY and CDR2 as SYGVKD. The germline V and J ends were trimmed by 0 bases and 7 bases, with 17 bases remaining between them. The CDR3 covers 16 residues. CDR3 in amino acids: CAISESRAATRNTQYF. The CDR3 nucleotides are TGTGCCATCAGTGAGTCCAGGGCAGCCACACGGAATACGCAGTATTTT.

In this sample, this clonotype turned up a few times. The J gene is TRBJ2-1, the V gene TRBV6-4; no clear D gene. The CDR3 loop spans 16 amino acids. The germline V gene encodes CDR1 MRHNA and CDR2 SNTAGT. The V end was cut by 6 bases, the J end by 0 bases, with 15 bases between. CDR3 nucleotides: TGTGCCAGCAGAAGGTCCACATTGAGCTCCTACAATGAGCAGTTCTTC. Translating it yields CASRRSTLSSYNEQFF.